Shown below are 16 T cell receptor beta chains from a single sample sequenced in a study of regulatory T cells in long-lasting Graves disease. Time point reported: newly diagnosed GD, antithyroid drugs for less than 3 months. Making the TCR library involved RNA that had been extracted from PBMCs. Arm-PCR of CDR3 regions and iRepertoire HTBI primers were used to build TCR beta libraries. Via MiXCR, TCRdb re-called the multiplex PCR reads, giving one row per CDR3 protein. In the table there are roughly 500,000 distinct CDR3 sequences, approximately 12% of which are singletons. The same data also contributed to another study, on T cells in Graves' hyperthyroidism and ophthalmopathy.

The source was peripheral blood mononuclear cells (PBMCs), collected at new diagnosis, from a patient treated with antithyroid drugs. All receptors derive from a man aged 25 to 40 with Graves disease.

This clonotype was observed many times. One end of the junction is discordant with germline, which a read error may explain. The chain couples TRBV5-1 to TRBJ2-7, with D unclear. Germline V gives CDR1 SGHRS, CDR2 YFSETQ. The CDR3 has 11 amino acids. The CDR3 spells CASSLNYEQYF. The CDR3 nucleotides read TGTGCCAGCAGCTTAAACTACGAGCAGTACTTC.

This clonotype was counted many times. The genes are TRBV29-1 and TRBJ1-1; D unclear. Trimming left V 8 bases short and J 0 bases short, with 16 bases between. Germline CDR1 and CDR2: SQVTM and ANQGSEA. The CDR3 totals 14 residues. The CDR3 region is CSIAPPTLNTEAFF. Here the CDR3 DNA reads TGCAGCATAGCACCCCCGACCTTGAACACTGAAGCTTTCTTT.

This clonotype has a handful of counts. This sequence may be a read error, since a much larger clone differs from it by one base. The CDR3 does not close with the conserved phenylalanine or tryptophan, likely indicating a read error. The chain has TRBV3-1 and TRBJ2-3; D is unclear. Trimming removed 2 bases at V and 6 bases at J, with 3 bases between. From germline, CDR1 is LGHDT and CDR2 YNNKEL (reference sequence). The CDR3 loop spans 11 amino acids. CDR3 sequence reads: CASSQFDTQYS. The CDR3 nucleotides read TGTGCCAGCAGCCAATTTGATACGCAGTATTCT.

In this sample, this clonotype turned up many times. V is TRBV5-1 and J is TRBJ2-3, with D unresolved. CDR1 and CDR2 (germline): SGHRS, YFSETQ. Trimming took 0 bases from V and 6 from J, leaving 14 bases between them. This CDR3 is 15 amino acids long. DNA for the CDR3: TGCGCCAGCAGCTTGGGCAGCTCCCAGCTTGATACGCAGTATTTT. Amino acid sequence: CASSLGSSQLDTQYF.

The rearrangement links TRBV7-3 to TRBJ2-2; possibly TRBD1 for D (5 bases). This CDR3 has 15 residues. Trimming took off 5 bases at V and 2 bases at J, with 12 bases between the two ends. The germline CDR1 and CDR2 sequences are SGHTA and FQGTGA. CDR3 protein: CASSPRQSNTGELFF. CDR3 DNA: TGTGCCAGCAGCCCGCGACAGTCCAACACCGGGGAGCTGTTTTTT. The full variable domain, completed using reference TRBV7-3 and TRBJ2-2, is GAGVSQTPSNKVTEKGKYVELRCDPISGHTALYWYRQSLGQGPEFLIYFQGTGAADDSGLPNDRFFAVRPEGSVSTLKIQRTERGDSAVYLCASSPRQSNTGELFFGEGSRLTVL.

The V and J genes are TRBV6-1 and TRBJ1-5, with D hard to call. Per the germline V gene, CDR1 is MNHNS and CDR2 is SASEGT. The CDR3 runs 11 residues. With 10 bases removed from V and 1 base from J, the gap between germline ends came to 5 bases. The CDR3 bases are TGTGCCAAGGGAAGCAATCAGCCCCAGCATTTT. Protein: CAKGSNQPQHF.

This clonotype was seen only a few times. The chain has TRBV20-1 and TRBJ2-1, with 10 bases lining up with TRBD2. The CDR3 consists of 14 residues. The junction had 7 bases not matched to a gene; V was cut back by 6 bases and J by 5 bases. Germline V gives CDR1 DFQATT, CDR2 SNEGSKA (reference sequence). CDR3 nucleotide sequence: TGCAGTGCGGCCCAGCGGGAGGGCCACAATGAGCAGTTCTTC. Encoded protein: CSAAQREGHNEQFF.

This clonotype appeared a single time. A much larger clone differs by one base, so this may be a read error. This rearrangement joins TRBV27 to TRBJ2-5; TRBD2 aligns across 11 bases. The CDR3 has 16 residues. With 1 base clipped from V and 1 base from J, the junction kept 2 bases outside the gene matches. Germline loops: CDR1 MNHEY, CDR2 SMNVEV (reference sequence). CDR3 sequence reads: CASSLYGLAGQETQYF. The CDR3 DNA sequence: TGTGCCAGCAGTTTATATGGACTAGCGGGCCAAGAGACCCAGTACTTC.

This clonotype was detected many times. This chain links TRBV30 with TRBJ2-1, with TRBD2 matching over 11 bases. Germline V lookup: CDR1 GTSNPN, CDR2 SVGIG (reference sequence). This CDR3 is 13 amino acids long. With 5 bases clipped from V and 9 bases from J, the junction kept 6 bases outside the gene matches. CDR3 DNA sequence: TGTGCCTGGGCGGGGACTAGCGGCGGTGAGCAGTTCTTC. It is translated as CAWAGTSGGEQFF.

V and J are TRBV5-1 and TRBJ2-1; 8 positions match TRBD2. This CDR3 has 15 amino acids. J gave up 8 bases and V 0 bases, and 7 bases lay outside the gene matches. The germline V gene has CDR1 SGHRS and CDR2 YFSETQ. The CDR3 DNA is TGCGCCAGCAGCTTGGGCAGCGGGAGATGGGATGAGCAGTTCTTC. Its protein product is CASSLGSGRWDEQFF.

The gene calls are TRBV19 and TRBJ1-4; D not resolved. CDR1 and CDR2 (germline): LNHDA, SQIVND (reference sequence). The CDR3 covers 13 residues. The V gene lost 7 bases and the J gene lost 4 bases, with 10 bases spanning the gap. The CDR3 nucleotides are TGTGCCAGTATGCCCAGGAGTAATGAAAAACTGTTTTTT. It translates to CASMPRSNEKLFF.

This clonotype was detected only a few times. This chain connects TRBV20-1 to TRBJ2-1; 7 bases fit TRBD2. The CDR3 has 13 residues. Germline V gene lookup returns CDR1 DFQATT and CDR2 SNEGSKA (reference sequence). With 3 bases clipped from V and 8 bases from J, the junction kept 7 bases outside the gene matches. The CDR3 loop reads CSASGGSEYEQFF. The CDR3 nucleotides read TGCAGTGCTAGTGGCGGGAGTGAGTATGAGCAGTTCTTC.

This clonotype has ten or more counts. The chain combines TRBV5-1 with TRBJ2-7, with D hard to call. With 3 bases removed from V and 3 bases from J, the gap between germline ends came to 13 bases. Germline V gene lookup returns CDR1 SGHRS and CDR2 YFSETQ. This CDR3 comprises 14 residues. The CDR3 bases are TGCGCCAGCAGCTCGTCCCCAAACAGCTACGAGCAGTACTTC. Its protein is CASSSSPNSYEQYF. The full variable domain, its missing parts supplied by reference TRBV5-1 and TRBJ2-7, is KAGVTQTPRYLIKTRGQQVTLSCSPISGHRSVSWYQQTPGQGLQFLFEYFSETQRNKGNFPGRFSGRQFSNSRSEMNVSTLELGDSALYLCASSSSPNSYEQYFGPGTRLTVT.

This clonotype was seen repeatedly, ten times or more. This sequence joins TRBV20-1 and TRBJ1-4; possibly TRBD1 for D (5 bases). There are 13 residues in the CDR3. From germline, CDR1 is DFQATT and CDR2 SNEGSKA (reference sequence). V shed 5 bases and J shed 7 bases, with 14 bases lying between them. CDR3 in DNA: TGCAGTGCTCGGGACCTTAAGGGTGAAAAACTGTTTTTT. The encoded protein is CSARDLKGEKLFF.

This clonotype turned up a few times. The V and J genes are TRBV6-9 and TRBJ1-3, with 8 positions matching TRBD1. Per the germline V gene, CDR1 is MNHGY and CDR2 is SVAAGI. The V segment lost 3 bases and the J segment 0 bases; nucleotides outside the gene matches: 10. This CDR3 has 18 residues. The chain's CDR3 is CASSYSRTGSSSGNTIYF. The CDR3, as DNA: TGTGCCAGCAGTTACAGTAGGACAGGGTCGAGCTCTGGAAACACCATATATTTT.

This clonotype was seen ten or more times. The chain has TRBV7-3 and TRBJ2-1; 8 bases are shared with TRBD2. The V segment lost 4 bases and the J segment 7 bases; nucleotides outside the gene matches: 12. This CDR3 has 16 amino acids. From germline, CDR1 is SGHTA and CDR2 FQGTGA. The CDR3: CASSSPREAGVNEQFF. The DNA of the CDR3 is TGTGCCAGCAGCTCCCCGCGGGAAGCGGGAGTAAATGAGCAGTTCTTC.